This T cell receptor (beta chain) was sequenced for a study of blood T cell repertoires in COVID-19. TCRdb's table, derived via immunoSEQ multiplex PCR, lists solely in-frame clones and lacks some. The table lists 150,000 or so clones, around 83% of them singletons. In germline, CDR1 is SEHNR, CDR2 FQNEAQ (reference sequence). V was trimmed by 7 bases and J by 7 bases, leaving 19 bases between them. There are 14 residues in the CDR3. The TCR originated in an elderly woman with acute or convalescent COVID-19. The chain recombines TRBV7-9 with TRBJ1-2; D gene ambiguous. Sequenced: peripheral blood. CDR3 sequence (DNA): TGTGCCAGCACCTACCTGGGGAGGGTTGCTGGCTACACCTTC. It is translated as CASTYLGRVAGYTF.